This passage covers 27 T cell receptor beta chains from one sample sequenced in a study of T cells in localized non-small cell lung cancer. Sequenced by immunoSEQ multiplex PCR; TCRdb stores in-frame clones only, minus some. This table has more than 70,000 clones, 84% appearing once. Sample: peripheral blood, taken before any cancer treatment. The receptors were sampled from a man between 40 and 75 years old with stage I lung adenocarcinoma.

The chain uses TRBV19 and TRBJ1-3; no firm D call. The CDR3 spans 12 residues. The germline V gene encodes CDR1 LNHDA and CDR2 SQIVND (reference sequence). Trimming cost V 7 bases and J 4 bases, with 8 bases left between them. This CDR3 reads CASTARGNTIYF. DNA of the CDR3: TGTGCCAGTACCGCTCGCGGAAACACCATATATTTT.

The chain uses TRBV27 and TRBJ2-5, with D perhaps matching TRBD2 (6 bases). Germline V gene lookup returns CDR1 MNHEY and CDR2 SMNVEV (reference sequence). Deletions cut 0 bases from V and 4 bases from J, with 15 bases between. The CDR3 length is 16 residues. Written as DNA, the CDR3 is TGTGCCAGCAGTTTATCGGGCCATCCAGCGGGAGAGACCCAGTACTTC. Protein product: CASSLSGHPAGETQYF.

This clone was seen a few times. V gene TRBV7-2 combines with J gene TRBJ1-1; D is uncertain. Between the trimmed V and J ends, which lost 5 bases and 4 bases, there was a span of 5 bases. The germline gives CDR1 SGHTA, CDR2 FQGNSA. This CDR3 contains 11 residues. The CDR3 region has the DNA TGTGCCAGCAGCCCCTCCACTGAAGCTTTCTTT. Translated: CASSPSTEAFF.

V gene TRBV11-2 combines with J gene TRBJ2-1; D perhaps matches TRBD2 (6 bases). Trimming removed 3 bases from V and 6 bases from J, with 12 bases in between. CDR1 SGHAT and CDR2 FQNNGV come from the germline V gene. The CDR3 has 14 residues. Here the CDR3 DNA reads TGTGCCAGCAGCTTGACGGGAGACCTCAATGAGCAGTTCTTC. It specifies CASSLTGDLNEQFF.

This chain joins TRBV6-1 and TRBJ1-3; no definite D call. This CDR3 spans 16 amino acids. Trimming removed 2 bases from V and 0 bases from J, with 11 bases in between. The germline V gene encodes CDR1 MNHNS and CDR2 SASEGT. The CDR3 DNA is TGTGCCAGCAGTGAATTGACTCCCCGCTCTGGAAACACCATATATTTT. It encodes CASSELTPRSGNTIYF.

V gene TRBV7-9 combines with J gene TRBJ1-3; D is uncertain. Trimming stripped 5 bases from V and 0 bases from J, with 2 bases between. The CDR3 spans 12 residues. Germline lookup yields CDR1 SEHNR and CDR2 FQNEAQ (reference sequence). The CDR3 loop is CASSLSGNTIYF. The CDR3 coding sequence is TGTGCCAGCAGCCTCTCTGGAAACACCATATATTTT.

This clone was recorded only once. This chain links TRBV9 with TRBJ1-4; D is unclear. The CDR3 covers 13 residues. The V end was cut by 6 bases, the J end by 7 bases, with 13 bases between. Per the germline V gene, CDR1 is SGDLS and CDR2 is YYNGEE. CDR3 coding DNA: TGTGCCAGCACCTCTAGACGGAGTGAAAAACTGTTTTTT. Its translation: CASTSRRSEKLFF.

The V call is TRBV28, the J call TRBJ1-5; perhaps TRBD1 as D (5 bases). This CDR3 region has 13 residues. Looked up from germline, CDR1 is MDHEN and CDR2 is SYDVKM. V lost 5 bases, J lost 4 bases, and 9 bases lay in between. This chain's CDR3 is CASSNRQNQPQHF. The CDR3 DNA reads TGTGCCAGCAGTAACAGGCAGAATCAGCCCCAGCATTTT.

The gene calls are TRBV4-2 and TRBJ2-6, with 7 nucleotides matching TRBD1. The ends lost 1 base at V and 2 bases at J; junction bases unmatched: 8. The CDR3 covers 18 residues. CDR1 is LGHNA and CDR2 is YNFKEQ in the germline V gene. The CDR3: CASSQVHRGLTGANVLTF. CDR3 nucleotide sequence: TGTGCCAGCAGCCAAGTTCATAGGGGGCTGACTGGGGCCAACGTCCTGACTTTC.

The rearrangement links TRBV27 to TRBJ1-2; the D is unclear. CDR3 length: 13 amino acids. Germline V gives CDR1 MNHEY, CDR2 SMNVEV (reference sequence). V lost 7 bases and J 0 bases, leaving 9 bases between the germline ends. The CDR3 here is CASKSTANYGYTF. In nucleotides, the CDR3 is TGTGCCAGCAAATCCACAGCTAACTATGGCTACACCTTC.

The chain joins TRBV28 to TRBJ2-4; possibly TRBD1 or TRBD2 for D (5 bases each). Germline V CDR1 and CDR2: MDHEN, SYDVKM. CDR3 length: 15 residues. The germline V and J ends were trimmed by 5 bases and 5 bases, with 16 bases remaining between them. The DNA for the CDR3 is TGTGCCAGCAGTCGGCCAGGGACCCCACAAAACATTCAGTACTTC. Its translation is CASSRPGTPQNIQYF.

This clone was seen only a few times. This rearrangement joins TRBV19 to TRBJ1-2; perhaps TRBD1 as D (6 bases). Trimming stripped 8 bases from V and 5 bases from J, with 15 bases between. Germline CDR1 LNHDA, CDR2 SQIVND (reference sequence). The CDR3 is 13 residues long. The CDR3 sequence: CASSLDSQYGYTF. The DNA of the CDR3 is TGTGCCAGTTCACTGGACAGTCAGTATGGCTACACCTTC.

This chain links TRBV19 with TRBJ1-1; tentative D call: TRBD1 (6 bases). CDR1 and CDR2 from the germline V gene are LNHDA and SQIVND (reference sequence). Between the trimmed V and J ends, which lost 3 bases and 6 bases, there was a span of 26 bases. There are 18 residues in the CDR3. CDR3 amino acids: CASSMWRGGGGSSSEAFF. The CDR3 bases are TGTGCCAGTAGTATGTGGAGAGGAGGTGGGGGCTCCAGTTCTGAAGCTTTCTTT.

The J gene is TRBJ1-2, the V gene TRBV28, with 7 bases that match TRBD1. The CDR3 covers 13 residues. Germline lookup yields CDR1 MDHEN and CDR2 SYDVKM. V shed 3 bases and J 8 bases; nucleotides not matched to a gene: 6. The CDR3 sequence: CASSFLGGEGYTF. The CDR3 region has the DNA TGTGCCAGCAGTTTCTTAGGGGGCGAGGGCTACACCTTC.

The V call is TRBV21-1, the J call TRBJ1-2; TRBD1 is the table's D call and was not checked against the DNA. TRBV21-1 corresponds to a pseudogene. The CDR3 is 15 residues long. CDR3 loop: CASSKSGTGAGGYTF. DNA of the CDR3: TGTGCCAGCAGCAAAAGTGGGACAGGGGCAGGGGGCTACACCTTC.

The chain is built from TRBV19 and TRBJ2-2, with a tentative D call TRBD2 (6 bases). Germline loops: CDR1 LNHDA, CDR2 SQIVND (reference sequence). CDR3 length equals 15 residues. The V and J ends lost 4 bases and 10 bases respectively, with 19 bases between them. For the CDR3, the DNA is TGTGCCAGTAGTAGGTTGGTCGGAGGGCGTGAGGAGCTGTTTTTT. It is translated as CASSRLVGGREELFF.

The chain is built from TRBV6-5 and TRBJ2-1; 7 positions match TRBD2. The trim removed 8 bases at V and 0 bases at J, leaving 4 bases unmatched. The germline V gene has CDR1 MNHEY and CDR2 SVGAGI. This CDR3 has 14 residues. The CDR3 loop is CASSRGSSYNEQFF. CDR3 DNA sequence: TGTGCCAGCTCGCGCGGGAGCTCCTACAATGAGCAGTTCTTC.

This clone was counted a few times. The chain joins TRBV7-8 to TRBJ2-7; weak D call: TRBD2 (6 bases). V was cut by 5 bases and J by 6 bases, with 26 bases left in between. The germline V gene has CDR1 SGHVS and CDR2 FQNEAQ. The CDR3 is 17 residues long. The CDR3 DNA reads TGTGCCAGCAGCCCAGGAGCGGTGGGCCAGGTCGGGGGCGAGCAGTACTTC. Protein sequence: CASSPGAVGQVGGEQYF.

The genes are TRBV28 and TRBJ2-5, with D maybe TRBD2 (6 bases). The CDR3 spans 15 residues. V was shortened by 3 bases and J by 3 bases, with 14 bases between the two germline ends. The germline V gene encodes CDR1 MDHEN and CDR2 SYDVKM. The CDR3 loop is CASSFPRGFKETQYF. The DNA of the CDR3 is TGTGCCAGCAGTTTTCCACGGGGGTTCAAAGAGACCCAGTACTTC. The whole variable domain, remainder taken from reference TRBV28 and TRBJ2-5, is DVKVTQSSRYLVKRTGEKVFLECVQDMDHENMFWYRQDPGLGLRLIYFSYDVKMKEKGDIPEGYSVSREKKERFSLILESASTNQTSMYLCASSFPRGFKETQYFGPGTRLLVL.

This clone has a single count. The rearrangement joins TRBV30 to TRBJ2-3; TRBD1 is a possible D gene (5 bases). Per germline, CDR1 GTSNPN and CDR2 SVGIG (reference sequence). This CDR3 is 14 amino acids long. V was pared by 7 bases and J by 2 bases, with 16 bases between. As DNA, the CDR3 is TGTGCCTATAATAGGGGCCGGATCACAGATACGCAGTATTTT. Amino acid sequence: CAYNRGRITDTQYF.

The chain recombines TRBV5-1 with TRBJ1-5; 10 positions match TRBD1. With 3 bases clipped from V and 2 bases from J, the junction kept 2 bases outside the gene matches. The length of the CDR3 is 15 residues. Germline CDR1 SGHRS, CDR2 YFSETQ. CDR3 nucleotides: TGCGCCAGCAGCTCCGGGACAGGGGGCAATCAGCCCCAGCATTTT. This encodes CASSSGTGGNQPQHF. Full variable domain (remainder filled in from reference TRBV5-1 and TRBJ1-5): KAGVTQTPRYLIKTRGQQVTLSCSPISGHRSVSWYQQTPGQGLQFLFEYFSETQRNKGNFPGRFSGRQFSNSRSEMNVSTLELGDSALYLCASSSGTGGNQPQHFGDGTRLSIL.

The chain is built from TRBV5-1 and TRBJ2-5; maybe TRBD2 (6 bases). Germline V gene lookup returns CDR1 SGHRS and CDR2 YFSETQ. This CDR3 contains 16 residues. Between the trimmed V and J ends, which lost 1 base and 2 bases, there was a span of 15 bases. CDR3 in DNA: TGCGCCAGCAGCTTGTGGGCCCGCGGGATACAAGAGACCCAGTACTTC. Protein sequence: CASSLWARGIQETQYF.

This clone was observed a handful of times. This sequence joins TRBV30 and TRBJ1-5; TRBD1 is a possible D gene (5 bases). Germline values: CDR1 GTSNPN, CDR2 SVGIG (reference sequence). The CDR3 loop spans 14 amino acids. V was cut by 1 base and J by 6 bases, with 13 bases left in between. This CDR3 reads CAWSGGARGQPQHF. The CDR3 region has the DNA TGTGCCTGGAGTGGAGGGGCGAGGGGTCAGCCCCAGCATTTT. Using reference TRBV30 and TRBJ1-5 for the parts outside the CDR3, the full variable domain is SQTIHQWPATLVQPVGSPLSLECTVEGTSNPNLYWYRQAAGRGLQLLFYSVGIGQISSEVPQNLSASRPQDRQFILSSKKLLLSDSGFYLCAWSGGARGQPQHFGDGTRLSIL.

The chain combines TRBV9 with TRBJ1-2; no clear D gene. Trimming stripped 3 bases from V and 1 base from J, with 10 bases between. In germline, CDR1 is SGDLS, CDR2 YYNGEE. This CDR3 is built from 14 residues. The CDR3 coding sequence is TGTGCCAGCAGCGAAAATATCCTTAACTATGGCTACACCTTC. Translation gives CASSENILNYGYTF.

This sequence joins TRBV12-5 and TRBJ2-1; no reliable D call. This CDR3 has 13 amino acids. CDR1 LGHNT and CDR2 FRNRAP come from the germline V gene. V was cut by 2 bases and J by 4 bases, with 6 bases left in between. The CDR3 bases are TGTGCTAGTGGTTTGTCCGGATACAATGAGCAGTTCTTC. Its translation: CASGLSGYNEQFF.

V is TRBV5-1 and J is TRBJ1-2; D remains unclear. Trimming left V 3 bases short and J 8 bases short, with 17 bases between. Looked up from germline, CDR1 is SGHRS and CDR2 is YFSETQ. The length of the CDR3 is 14 residues. The CDR3 DNA is TGCGCCAGCAGCTCTAACACCCCCCCAAGGGGCTACACCTTC. Translating it yields CASSSNTPPRGYTF.

The rearrangement uses TRBV11-2 and TRBJ2-1, with D hard to call. The CDR3 is made up of 12 amino acids. With 1 base removed from V and 10 bases from J, the gap between germline ends came to 8 bases. Per the germline V gene, CDR1 is SGHAT and CDR2 is FQNNGV. Written as DNA, the CDR3 is TGTGCCAGCAGCTTAGCGAGCCGGGAGCAGTTCTTC. Protein sequence: CASSLASREQFF.